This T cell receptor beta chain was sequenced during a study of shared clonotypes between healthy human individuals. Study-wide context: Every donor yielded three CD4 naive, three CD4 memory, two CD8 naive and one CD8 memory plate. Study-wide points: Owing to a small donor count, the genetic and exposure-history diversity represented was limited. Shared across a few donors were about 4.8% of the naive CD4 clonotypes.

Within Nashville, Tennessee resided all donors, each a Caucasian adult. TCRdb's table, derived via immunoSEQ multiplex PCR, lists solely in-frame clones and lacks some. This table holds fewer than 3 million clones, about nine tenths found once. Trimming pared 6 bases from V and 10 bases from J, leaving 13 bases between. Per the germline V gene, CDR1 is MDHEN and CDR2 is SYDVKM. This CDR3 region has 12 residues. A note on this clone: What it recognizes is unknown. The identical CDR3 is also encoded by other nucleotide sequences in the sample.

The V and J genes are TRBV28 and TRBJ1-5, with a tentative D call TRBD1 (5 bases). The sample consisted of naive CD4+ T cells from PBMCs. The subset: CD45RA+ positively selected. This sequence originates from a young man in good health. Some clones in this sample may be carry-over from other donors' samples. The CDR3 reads CASRRGLEPQHF. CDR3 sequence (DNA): TGTGCCAGCAGGAGGGGTCTCGAACCCCAGCATTTT.